A single sample gave rise to the 4 T cell receptor beta chains below, sequenced in a study of blood T cells in healthy people across ages. A second about 7 to 12 cycle PCR used barcoded and J-beta primers. TCRdb reanalysed the 5' RACE reads using MiXCR and keeps one entry per CDR3 protein. Here the sample spans roughly 800,000 distinct CDR3 sequences, around 36% being singletons. The sequencing input was blood. The receptor source for this set is a man in his late teens or twenties in good health.

The V and J genes are TRBV20-1 and TRBJ1-3; the D is unclear. The CDR3 contains 15 residues. Trimming shortened V by 1 base and J by 4 bases, and 14 bases separated the two germline ends. The germline V gene has CDR1 DFQATT and CDR2 SNEGSKA (reference sequence). The CDR3 nucleotides read TGCAGTGCTAGAGCCCCGGAGGGTGGCGGAAACACCATATATTTT. The encoded protein is CSARAPEGGGNTIYF.

This clonotype was counted at least ten times. The chain is built from TRBV7-8 and TRBJ1-2, with a tentative D call TRBD1 (5 bases). Germline V CDR1 and CDR2: SGHVS, FQNEAQ. This CDR3 is 18 amino acids long. V was clipped by 2 bases and J by 4 bases, with 23 bases between them. The CDR3 sequence is CASSLSVRWDRPGYGYTF. DNA for the CDR3: TGTGCCAGCAGCTTATCCGTTCGTTGGGACCGACCGGGCTATGGCTACACCTTC.

This chain connects TRBV7-2 to TRBJ1-4; D is undetermined. This CDR3 is built from 14 residues. Germline V lookup: CDR1 SGHTA, CDR2 FQGNSA. The ends were cut back, 6 bases at V and 4 bases at J, with 12 bases in the middle. Here the CDR3 DNA reads TGTGCCAGCAGAAAAACGGGGATTAATGAAAAACTGTTTTTT. Translation gives CASRKTGINEKLFF.

The V and J genes are TRBV4-3 and TRBJ1-4; 8 nucleotides align to TRBD1. Germline CDR1 reads LGHNA; CDR2 reads YSLEER. CDR3 length equals 15 residues. After removal of 3 bases from V and 7 bases from J, the junction contained 7 bases not matched to a gene. This chain's CDR3 is CASSQADRAGEKLFF. CDR3 DNA: TGCGCCAGCAGCCAGGCGGACAGGGCTGGTGAAAAACTGTTTTTT.